This T cell receptor (beta chain) comes out of a study of blood T cells in healthy people across ages. After removal of 5 bases from V and 5 bases from J, the junction contained 13 bases not matched to a gene. The CDR3 is 16 residues long. Germline V lookup: CDR1 SGHRS, CDR2 YFSETQ. The use of a sample-barcoded 5' primer and a J-beta primer mix characterized a second PCR of 7 to 11 cycles. TCRdb itself ran the 5' RACE reads through MiXCR, one entry per CDR3 protein. Of roughly 1.6 million distinct CDR3 sequences listed, roughly 32% were seen once; the top ten hold approximately 11%. This clonotype was seen only a few times.

Sequencing used blood. V and J are TRBV5-1 and TRBJ2-1, with TRBD1 matching over 7 bases. This receptor was identified in a woman aged 30 to 39 in good health. CDR3 DNA sequence: TGCGCCAGCAGTTATCCGGGACAGAACATCCACAATGAGCAGTTCTTC. This codes for CASSYPGQNIHNEQFF.